A single sample is the source of the 29 T cell receptor beta chains below, sequenced in a study of T cell responses to AZD1222 COVID-19 vaccine listed by TCRdb under 2021. Library preparation employed the immunoSEQ multiplex PCR assay. TCRdb stores this immuneACCESS table with in-frame sequences only. Part of the clones is absent; in the studies checked, under half of the shortfall reflects unresolved V genes, and no reason is known for the rest. Recorded for this sample are fewer than 85,000 clones; 90% to 95% of them occurred a single time. Together, the top ten hold 6% to 8.5% of the sample. Read against the paper, the sample's time point label means: baseline before first vaccination. The intended sense of this specimen's treatment or condition label: meningococcal conjugate vaccine given as trial control. Sequenced here: peripheral blood, sampled on day 0 of MenACWY control vaccination. These receptors were obtained from an adult in good health.

The chain is built from TRBV6-1 and TRBJ2-7; 8 nucleotides match TRBD1. Germline V gene lookup returns CDR1 MNHNS and CDR2 SASEGT. Unmatched junction bases numbered 10, after V lost 2 bases and J lost 7 bases. There are 15 residues in the CDR3. The CDR3 DNA sequence: TGTGCCAGCAGTGAATACGACAGGGGAGTGTGGGAGCAGTACTTC. As protein: CASSEYDRGVWEQYF.

Here the CDR3 DNA reads TGCAGCGTTGCGGTCGGGACAGGGTACGCTGAAGCTTTCTTT. Protein sequence: CSVAVGTGYAEAFF. The rearrangement joins TRBV29-1 to TRBJ1-1; 9 nucleotides match TRBD1. Trimming cost V 4 bases and J 6 bases; bases outside gene matches: 9. Looked up from germline, CDR1 is SQVTM and CDR2 is ANQGSEA. CDR3 length: 14 amino acids.

This clone was counted a single time. The chain recombines TRBV13 with TRBJ2-1, with 8 bases matching TRBD2. V shed 7 bases, J shed 4 bases, and the junction held 9 bases outside the gene matches. There are 15 residues in the CDR3. Germline assignment: CDR1 PRHDT and CDR2 FYEKMQ (reference sequence). The CDR3 reads CASTRVGGGYNEQFF. CDR3 in DNA: TGTGCCAGCACCCGCGTAGGCGGGGGGTACAATGAGCAGTTCTTC. Based on the CDR3 plus reference TRBV13 and TRBJ2-1, the full variable domain is AAGVIQSPRHLIKEKRETATLKCYPIPRHDTVYWYQQGPGQDPQFLISFYEKMQSDKGSIPDRFSAQQFSDYHSELNMSSLELGDSALYFCASTRVGGGYNEQFFGPGTRLTVL.

A few counts support this clone. The V call is TRBV19, the J call TRBJ1-6, with a possible D match to TRBD1 (6 bases). Germline CDR1 reads LNHDA; CDR2 reads SQIVND (reference sequence). This CDR3 region has 16 residues. Trimming cost V 4 bases and J 0 bases, with 10 bases left between them. In DNA form, the CDR3 reads TGTGCCAGTAGTAAAGGACAGCCCTCCTATAATTCACCCCTCCACTTT. Translating gives CASSKGQPSYNSPLHF. The full variable domain, its missing parts supplied by reference TRBV19 and TRBJ1-6, is DGGITQSPKYLFRKEGQNVTLSCEQNLNHDAMYWYRQDPGQGLRLIYYSQIVNDFQKGDIAEGYSVSREKKESFPLTVTSAQKNPTAFYLCASSKGQPSYNSPLHFGNGTRLTVT.

The chain is built from TRBV7-2 and TRBJ1-1; the D gene is possibly TRBD1 (5 bases). The V gene lost 5 bases and the J gene lost 0 bases, with 13 bases spanning the gap. Germline lookup yields CDR1 SGHTA and CDR2 FQGNSA. This CDR3 comprises 15 residues. CDR3 region: CASSPAGGMNTEAFF. CDR3 coding DNA: TGTGCCAGCAGCCCAGCGGGGGGGATGAACACTGAAGCTTTCTTT.

V gene TRBV7-2 combines with J gene TRBJ2-5; 9 nucleotides match TRBD2. V was pared by 5 bases and J by 6 bases, with 13 bases of the junction left unmatched. The CDR3 contains 16 residues. The germline gives CDR1 SGHTA, CDR2 FQGNSA. The CDR3 sequence: CASSPSGVGPQKTQYF. DNA for the CDR3: TGTGCCAGCAGCCCTAGCGGGGTAGGCCCCCAGAAGACCCAGTACTTC.

This chain connects TRBV10-1 to TRBJ2-3; D unclear. Germline CDR1 and CDR2: WNHNN and SYGVQD (reference sequence). This CDR3 has 13 residues. The germline V and J ends were trimmed by 8 bases and 3 bases, with 12 bases remaining between them. The CDR3 nucleotides are TGCGCCAGCCAGGCGGTGGTAACAGATACGCAGTATTTT. Its protein is CASQAVVTDTQYF.

The gene calls are TRBV7-2 and TRBJ1-1, with a possible D match to TRBD1 (5 bases). Looked up from germline, CDR1 is SGHTA and CDR2 is FQGNSA. V lost 3 bases to trimming and J lost 10 bases, with 15 bases between them. The CDR3 consists of 13 residues. CDR3 DNA: TGTGCCAGCAGCTTGGAAAGGGGCGTCAGAGCTTTCTTT. It translates to CASSLERGVRAFF.

The rearrangement uses TRBV28 and TRBJ2-3; D uncertain. The germline gives CDR1 MDHEN, CDR2 SYDVKM. The CDR3 length is 12 residues. Trimming stripped 5 bases from V and 4 bases from J, with 7 bases between. The CDR3 is CASSRPADTQYF. DNA of the CDR3: TGTGCCAGCAGTCGCCCCGCAGATACGCAGTATTTT.

The J gene is TRBJ1-1, the V gene TRBV18; D remains ambiguous. This CDR3 comprises 14 residues. V lost 0 bases to trimming and J lost 1 base, with 6 bases between them. The germline V gene has CDR1 KGHSH and CDR2 LQKENI. The CDR3 DNA is TGTGCCAGCTCACCACCTGTAGGGAACACTGAAGCTTTCTTT. Amino acids: CASSPPVGNTEAFF.

The chain carries TRBV15 and TRBJ2-5; D unresolved. CDR3 length: 15 residues. From germline, CDR1 is LNHNV and CDR2 YYDKDF (reference sequence). The V end was cut by 3 bases, the J end by 2 bases, with 13 bases between. Here the CDR3 reads CATSRLVADQETQYF. The CDR3 DNA follows: TGTGCCACCAGCAGGTTGGTGGCAGATCAAGAGACCCAGTACTTC.

This clone was observed a few times. This chain uses TRBV4-1 with TRBJ2-3, with TRBD2 identical over 7 bases. The CDR3 extends over 17 amino acids. Trimming took 0 bases from V and 3 from J; bases not matched to a gene: 9. The V gene's germline CDR1 is MGHRA and CDR2 YSYEKL. Here the CDR3 DNA reads TGCGCCAGCAGCCAAGAAACTACGGGAGGCCCAACAGATACGCAGTATTTT. Translating it yields CASSQETTGGPTDTQYF.

This clone was seen only once. The chain couples TRBV30 to TRBJ2-5, with 8 bases aligning to TRBD1. Germline V gene lookup returns CDR1 GTSNPN and CDR2 SVGIG (reference sequence). With V trimmed by 3 bases and J by 9 bases, 9 bases remained unmatched. CDR3 size: 13 residues. The CDR3 spells CAWSGDRNWAQYF. CDR3 nucleotide sequence: TGTGCCTGGAGCGGGGACAGGAACTGGGCCCAGTACTTC.

The chain carries TRBV6-1 and TRBJ2-7; 7 nucleotides agree with TRBD1. There are 14 residues in the CDR3. The junction had 7 bases not matched to a gene; V was cut back by 5 bases and J by 3 bases. CDR1 is MNHNS and CDR2 is SASEGT in the germline V gene. In nucleotides, the CDR3 is TGTGCCAGCAGTTTACAGGGACAGAGCTACGAGCAGTACTTC. Translated: CASSLQGQSYEQYF.

V is TRBV11-3 and J is TRBJ2-1, with no clear D. This CDR3 contains 14 residues. V lost 5 bases to trimming and J lost 5 bases, with 13 bases between them. Looked up from germline, CDR1 is SGHNT and CDR2 is YENEEA. The CDR3 region is CASSKAGSNNEQFF. In DNA, the CDR3 is TGTGCCAGCAGCAAAGCTGGCAGCAACAATGAGCAGTTCTTC.

On this clone itself: A junction boundary mismatches the germline segment, possibly from a read error. The V and J genes are TRBV6-5 and TRBJ2-7; D possibly uses TRBD1 or TRBD2 (5 bases each). Germline CDR1 MNHEY, CDR2 SVGAGI. The CDR3 contains 14 residues. CDR3 amino acids: CASSRDPLFEAPIF. DNA of the CDR3: TGTGCCAGCAGCCGGGACCCCTTATTCGAGGCCCCAATCTTC.

The V gene is TRBV21-1, the J gene TRBJ2-1; the table names TRBD1, a call not compared with the DNA. TRBV21-1 constitutes a pseudogene. The CDR3 contains 12 residues. The CDR3 loop reads CASSREDREQFF. The CDR3 DNA reads TGTGCCAGCAGCAGAGAGGACAGGGAGCAGTTCTTC.

This chain links TRBV19 with TRBJ2-1; D perhaps matches TRBD1 (6 bases). The CDR3 runs to 13 residues. The ends were cut back, 5 bases at V and 6 bases at J, with 11 bases in the middle. Germline V lookup: CDR1 LNHDA, CDR2 SQIVND (reference sequence). The CDR3 sequence: CASSGDRINEQFF. The DNA for the CDR3 is TGTGCCAGTAGTGGCGACAGGATCAATGAGCAGTTCTTC. The variable domain in full, with the rest retrieved from reference TRBV19 and TRBJ2-1, is DGGITQSPKYLFRKEGQNVTLSCEQNLNHDAMYWYRQDPGQGLRLIYYSQIVNDFQKGDIAEGYSVSREKKESFPLTVTSAQKNPTAFYLCASSGDRINEQFFGPGTRLTVL.

The chain uses TRBV28 and TRBJ2-7, with D tentatively TRBD2 (5 bases). CDR3 length: 14 amino acids. The V end lost 5 bases, the J end lost 7 bases, and 18 bases lay between the germline ends. Germline values: CDR1 MDHEN, CDR2 SYDVKM. The CDR3 bases are TGTGCCAGCAGTCGCTTAGGAGAATCGGGGGAGCAGTACTTC. Translated, it gives CASSRLGESGEQYF.

CDR3 loop: CASSFPHAGSSQETQYF. The CDR3 nucleotides are TGCGCCAGCAGCTTCCCCCATGCCGGGAGCTCGCAAGAGACCCAGTACTTC. V usage is TRBV5-1 and J usage is TRBJ2-5; TRBD2 might be the D (6 bases). Between the trimmed V and J ends, which lost 2 bases and 2 bases, there was a span of 19 bases. The length of the CDR3 is 17 residues. Germline loops: CDR1 SGHRS, CDR2 YFSETQ.

In its sample, this clone was seen once. The chain joins TRBV19 to TRBJ2-1; D unclear. Germline V gene data show CDR1 as LNHDA and CDR2 as SQIVND (reference sequence). The V gene lost 4 bases and the J gene lost 7 bases, with 14 bases spanning the gap. The CDR3 loop spans 14 amino acids. The CDR3 nucleotides are TGTGCCAGTAGTACAATTTTAACAGTGAATGAGCAGTTCTTC. It is translated as CASSTILTVNEQFF.

The V gene is TRBV29-1, the J gene TRBJ1-2; 9 nucleotides align to TRBD1. From germline, CDR1 is SQVTM and CDR2 ANQGSEA. CDR3 length: 14 residues. The ends lost 8 bases at V and 5 bases at J; junction bases unmatched: 12. The CDR3 DNA reads TGCAGCACGGAGGACAGGGGTTCAACTTATGGCTACACCTTC. As protein: CSTEDRGSTYGYTF. The entire variable domain, with the rest obtained from reference TRBV29-1 and TRBJ1-2, is as follows: SAVISQKPSRDICQRGTSLTIQCQVDSQVTMMFWYRQQPGQSLTLIATANQGSEATYESGFVIDKFPISRPNLTFSTLTVSNMSPEDSSIYLCSTEDRGSTYGYTFGSGTRLTVV.

The V and J genes are TRBV3-1 (or the pseudogene TRBV3-2) and TRBJ1-6; D ambiguous. Trimming stripped 5 bases from V and 3 bases from J, with 8 bases between. The CDR3 extends over 14 amino acids. The germline gives CDR1 LGHDT, CDR2 YNNKEL (reference sequence). The CDR3 loop reads CASSMIDYNSPLHF. In DNA, the CDR3 is TGTGCCAGCAGCATGATAGACTATAATTCACCCCTCCACTTT.

The rearrangement links TRBV19 to TRBJ2-2; 8 positions agree with TRBD2. From germline, CDR1 is LNHDA and CDR2 SQIVND (reference sequence). Unmatched junction bases numbered 11, after V lost 7 bases and J lost 4 bases. This CDR3 contains 16 residues. The CDR3 nucleotides are TGTGCCAGTAAATTACGGAGCGGGAGTGTCACCGGGGAGCTGTTTTTT. Translated: CASKLRSGSVTGELFF.

This chain links TRBV28 with TRBJ1-2, with 9 bases that match TRBD1. This CDR3 spans 15 amino acids. Germline CDR1 MDHEN, CDR2 SYDVKM. The ends lost 8 bases at V and 6 bases at J; junction bases unmatched: 13. The CDR3 loop reads CASGTAGQGLNGYTF. DNA of the CDR3: TGTGCCAGCGGCACCGCGGGACAGGGCCTTAATGGCTACACCTTC.

The chain uses TRBV5-1 and TRBJ1-6; tentative D call: TRBD1 (5 bases). The CDR3 is 16 amino acids. Deletions cut 0 bases from V and 5 bases from J, with 12 bases between. CDR1 and CDR2 (germline): SGHRS, YFSETQ. The CDR3 DNA sequence: TGCGCCAGCAGCTTGGGGGGGTCTGTTAATAATTCACCCCTCCACTTT. This sequence encodes CASSLGGSVNNSPLHF.

J is TRBJ1-1 and V is TRBV5-1; no reliable D call. Germline V gives CDR1 SGHRS, CDR2 YFSETQ. The V end lost 1 base, the J end lost 0 bases, and 7 bases lay between the germline ends. The CDR3 totals 14 residues. DNA for the CDR3: TGCGCCAGCAGCTTGTACCCGATGAACACTGAAGCTTTCTTT. Protein product: CASSLYPMNTEAFF.

This clone was seen once. V gene TRBV2 combines with J gene TRBJ2-2, with a tentative D call TRBD2 (6 bases). CDR1 SNHLY and CDR2 FYNNEI come from the germline V gene. V dropped 3 bases and J dropped 7 bases, with 15 bases sitting between them. The CDR3 is made up of 15 amino acids. The CDR3: CASSDSLGEVGELFF. The DNA for the CDR3 is TGTGCCAGCAGTGATTCTTTGGGGGAGGTCGGGGAGCTGTTTTTT. Full variable domain (remainder filled in from reference TRBV2 and TRBJ2-2): EPEVTQTPSHQVTQMGQEVILRCVPISNHLYFYWYRQILGQKVEFLVSFYNNEISEKSEIFDDQFSVERPDGSNFTLKIRSTKLEDSAMYFCASSDSLGEVGELFFGEGSRLTVL.

The chain is built from TRBV5-5 and TRBJ1-4, with 7 positions matching TRBD1. CDR1 is SGHKS, CDR2 YYEKEE, per germline (reference sequence). J gave up 3 bases and V 2 bases, and 4 bases lay outside the gene matches. This CDR3 is 15 amino acids long. The CDR3 spells CASSLTGEANEKLFF. CDR3 nucleotide sequence: TGTGCCAGCAGCTTAACAGGGGAGGCTAATGAAAAACTGTTTTTT.